The 5 T cell receptor beta chains below all came from one sample that was sequenced in a study of blood T cell repertoires in COVID-19 (dated by TCRdb to the early 2020s). The library came from the immunoSEQ multiplex PCR assay. Held by TCRdb, this immuneACCESS table contains in-frame sequences only and omits some clones. Under half of the omission traces to an unresolved V gene where checked; the cause of the rest is unknown. The table for this sample lists about 69,000 clones; approximately 80% of them were counted only once. The top ten clonotypes cover about 14% of the sample. Sequenced material: peripheral blood. The receptors stem from a man aged 50 to 60 with COVID-19, enrolled during active disease.

The genes are TRBV27 and TRBJ2-2; TRBD1 might be the D (6 bases). The germline gives CDR1 MNHEY, CDR2 SMNVEV (reference sequence). The CDR3 consists of 19 residues. Trimming stripped 3 bases from V and 2 bases from J, with 22 bases between. This chain's CDR3 is CASSFRIVGAQANTGELFF. The CDR3 nucleotides read TGTGCCAGCAGTTTTCGAATAGTGGGGGCACAGGCTAACACCGGGGAGCTGTTTTTT.

The chain combines TRBV9 with TRBJ2-3; D call uncertain. This CDR3 contains 13 residues. Deletions cut 6 bases from V and 0 bases from J, with 8 bases between. The germline CDR1 and CDR2 sequences are SGDLS and YYNGEE. The CDR3 DNA sequence: TGTGCCAGCAAGCCAGGTAGCACAGATACGCAGTATTTT. This gives the protein CASKPGSTDTQYF.

V usage is TRBV5-1 and J usage is TRBJ2-6; 9 bases map to TRBD2. In germline, CDR1 is SGHRS, CDR2 YFSETQ. Trimming removed 0 bases from V and 1 base from J; junction bases left unmatched: 11. The length of the CDR3 is 20 residues. The CDR3 bases are TGCGCCAGCAGCTTGGTAGTCCTAGCGGGACTGTCATCTGGGGCCAACGTCCTGACTTTC. Amino acids: CASSLVVLAGLSSGANVLTF.

This clone showed up just a few times. The chain recombines TRBV28 with TRBJ1-2, with D hard to call. The CDR3 is 14 amino acids. Between the trimmed V and J ends, which lost 7 bases and 7 bases, there was a span of 19 bases. Germline CDR1 is MDHEN and CDR2 is SYDVKM. CDR3 sequence: CASTKAGGLRGYTF. In DNA, the CDR3 is TGTGCCAGCACCAAGGCGGGTGGGCTGCGTGGCTACACCTTC.

The V call is TRBV6-2 or TRBV6-3, the J call TRBJ1-5, with 9 bases identical to TRBD1. The V and J ends lost 2 bases and 5 bases, in that order; junction bases with no gene match: 4. The length of the CDR3 is 15 residues. The germline V gene encodes CDR1 MNHEY and CDR2 SVGEGT. CDR3 residues: CASSYTWDRDQPQHF. The CDR3 bases are TGTGCCAGCAGTTACACCTGGGACAGGGATCAGCCCCAGCATTTT.